The following is a T cell receptor (beta chain) sequence with its context. Its antigen is not identified. These data are taken from a study of graft-versus-host responses after intestinal transplantation. Study information: Anti-thymocyte globulin induction, then tacrolimus and steroids for around 3 years, went to all recipients. General observations from the study: GvH clones were identified in recipient marrow, with some first appearing in ileum or blood. Individuals carrying graft-donor T cell macrochimerism showed high graft-versus-host to host-versus-graft clonal ratios in allografts.

TCRdb's copy holds only in-frame clones and misses some; the assay was immunoSEQ multiplex PCR. This table holds 70,000 to 100,000 clones, around nine tenths found once. This receptor was taken from a human donor who received an intestinal transplant. Sample: unstimulated CD4+ T cells sorted from spleen or lymph node cells, taken before intestinal transplant.

CDR3 residues: CASSPLGTGSKLFF. DNA of the CDR3: TGTGCCAGCAGCCCTCTGGGGACAGGCAGTAAGCTGTTTTTT. The chain recombines TRBV27 with TRBJ2-2, with 8 positions matching TRBD1. Germline V CDR1 and CDR2: MNHEY, SMNVEV (reference sequence). There are 14 residues in the CDR3. The V gene end was trimmed by 6 bases and the J gene end by 12 bases; junction bases not matched to a gene: 12.